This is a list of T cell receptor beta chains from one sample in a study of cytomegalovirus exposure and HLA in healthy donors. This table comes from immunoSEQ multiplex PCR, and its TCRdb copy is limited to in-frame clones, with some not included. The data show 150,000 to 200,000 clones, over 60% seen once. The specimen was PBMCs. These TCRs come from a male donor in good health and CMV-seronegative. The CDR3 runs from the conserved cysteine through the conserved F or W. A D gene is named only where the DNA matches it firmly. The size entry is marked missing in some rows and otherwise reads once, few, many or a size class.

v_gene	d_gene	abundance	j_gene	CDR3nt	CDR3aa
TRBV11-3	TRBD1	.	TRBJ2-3	TGTGCCAGCAGCACAGATCCAGGGGACAGGGTCACAGATACGCAGTATTTT	CASSTDPGDRVTDTQYF
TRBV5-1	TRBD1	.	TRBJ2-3	TGCGCCAGCAGCTTGGCAGGGGGAGCAGCAGATACGCAGTATTTT	CASSLAGGAADTQYF
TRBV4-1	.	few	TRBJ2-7	TGCGCCAGCAGCCAAGGGCAGCGGAGCTACGAGCAGTACTTC	CASSQGQRSYEQYF
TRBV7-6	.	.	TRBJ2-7	TGTGCCAGCAGCTTGCGTACAGGTGCCTCCTACGAGCAGTACTTC	CASSLRTGASYEQYF
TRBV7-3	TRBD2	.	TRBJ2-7	TGTGCCAGCAGACAAGCGGGAGCTCAAGAGCAGTACTTC	CASRQAGAQEQYF
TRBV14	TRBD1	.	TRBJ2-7	TGTGCCAGCAGCCAAATCCAGGGGGTAAATTTCTACGAGCAGTACTTC	CASSQIQGVNFYEQYF
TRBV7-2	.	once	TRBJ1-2	TGTGCCAGCAGACCCGGAGGACAGACTTTCTATGGCTACACCTTC	CASRPGGQTFYGYTF
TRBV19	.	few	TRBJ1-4	TGTGCCAGTAAGCCGCTGCAGGGGACTAATGAAAAACTGTTTTTT	CASKPLQGTNEKLFF
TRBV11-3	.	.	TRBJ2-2	TGTGCCAGCAGCCCTAGGAGGGGGCTAACCGGGGAGCTGTTTTTT	CASSPRRGLTGELFF
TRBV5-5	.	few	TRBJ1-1	TGTGCCAGCAGCTCCCATGGACAGCCTAACACTGAAGCTTTCTTT	CASSSHGQPNTEAFF
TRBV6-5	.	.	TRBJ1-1	TGTGCCAGCAGTTACTTGGGGGGATCGAGCACTGAAGCTTTCTTT	CASSYLGGSSTEAFF
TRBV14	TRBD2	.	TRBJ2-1	TGTGCCAGCAGCCGTCGACTAGCGGGGGTGAGGGTGGAGCAGTTCTTC	CASSRRLAGVRVEQFF
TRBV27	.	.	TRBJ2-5	TGTGCCAGCAGTTTTGGAGGGACCCAGTACTTC	CASSFGGTQYF
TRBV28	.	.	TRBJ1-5	TGTGCCAGCAGTCCAAACAATCAGCCCCAGCATTTT	CASSPNNQPQHF
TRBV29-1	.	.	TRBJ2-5	TGCAGCGTTGATGAGGGGGAGGGGTTGGAGACCCAGTACTTC	CSVDEGEGLETQYF
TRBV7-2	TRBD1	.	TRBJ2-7	TGTGCCAGCAGCTCCGGGACAGGGAGCTACGAGCAGTACTTC	CASSSGTGSYEQYF
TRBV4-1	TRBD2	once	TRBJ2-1	TGCGCCAGCAAGGGAAGCGGGATTGTGGGAATATTGGACAATGAGCAGTTCTTC	CASKGSGIVGILDNEQFF
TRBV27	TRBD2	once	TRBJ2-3	TGTGCCAGCTCTTTGCGACTAGCGGCCACAGATACGCAGTATTTT	CASSLRLAATDTQYF
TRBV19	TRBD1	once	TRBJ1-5	TGTGCCAGTAAGGACAGGGCCCGCAATCAGCCCCAGCATTTT	CASKDRARNQPQHF
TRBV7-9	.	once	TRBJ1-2	TGTGCCAGCAGCGTTACGGGACTTTTCAGCTATGGCTACACCTTC	CASSVTGLFSYGYTF
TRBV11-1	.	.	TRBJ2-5	TGTGCCAGCAGTATTAGGGCCCTAGCACGTCAATCCTCAGAGACCCAGTACTTC	CASSIRALARQSSETQYF
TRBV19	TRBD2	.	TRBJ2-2	TGTGCCAGTTCGCAAGCGGGAGGCACCGGGGAGCTGTTTTTT	CASSQAGGTGELFF
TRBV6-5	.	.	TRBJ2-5	TGTGCCAGCAGTTACACCCGGACTCGCCAAGAGACCCAGTACTTC	CASSYTRTRQETQYF
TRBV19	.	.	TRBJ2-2	TGTGCCAGTAGTATAAGGGGCCGTGGGGCCGGGGAGCTGTTTTTT	CASSIRGRGAGELFF
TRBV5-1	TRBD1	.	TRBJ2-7	TGCGCCAGCAGCTTTTCCCAGGGGGCCTACGAGCAGTACTTC	CASSFSQGAYEQYF
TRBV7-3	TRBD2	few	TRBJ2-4	TGTGCCAGCAGCTCGGGACTAGCGGGAGGTATTCAGTACTTC	CASSSGLAGGIQYF
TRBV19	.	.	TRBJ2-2	TGTGCCAGTAGGGGGGCTGGTTACACCGGGGAGCTGTTTTTT	CASRGAGYTGELFF
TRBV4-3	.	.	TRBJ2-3	TGCGCCAGCAGCCAAGGGTTAGAAGATACGCAGTATTTT	CASSQGLEDTQYF
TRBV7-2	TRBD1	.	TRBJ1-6	TGTGCCAGCGTAGCGGCCAGGGGGGATTCACCCCTCCACTTT	CASVAARGDSPLHF
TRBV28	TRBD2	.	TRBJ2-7	TGTGCCAGCAGTTGGCGGACTAGCGTTTCCTACGAGCAGTACTTC	CASSWRTSVSYEQYF